Below, one TCR beta chain is given with its context. The source of the sample is a study of T cell responses to AZD1222 COVID-19 vaccine. The germline V gene has CDR1 SNHLY and CDR2 FYNNEI. Between the trimmed V and J ends, which lost 7 bases and 3 bases, there was a span of 17 bases. This CDR3 is built from 15 residues. Measured with immunoSEQ multiplex PCR; TCRdb has only the in-frame clones, and not every one. Of about 140,000 clones in the sample, about 92% are singletons; the top ten hold about 2.5%. The TCR originated in an adult in good health. The sample in question was peripheral blood, obtained on day 0 of AZD1222 vaccination. The chain employs TRBV2 and TRBJ2-3; the D gene could be TRBD1 or TRBD2 (5 bases each). CDR3 amino acids: CASIPGRMTTDTQYF. The CDR3 DNA reads TGTGCCAGCATCCCGGGACGAATGACAACAGATACGCAGTATTTT. Combining the CDR3 with reference TRBV2 and TRBJ2-3 gives the whole variable domain EPEVTQTPSHQVTQMGQEVILRCVPISNHLYFYWYRQILGQKVEFLVSFYNNEISEKSEIFDDQFSVERPDGSNFTLKIRSTKLEDSAMYFCASIPGRMTTDTQYFGPGTRLTVL.